The text below deals with one TCR beta chain. The antigen remains undetermined. Deletions cut 1 base from V and 5 bases from J, with 3 bases between. The CDR3 contains 12 residues. Germline V gives CDR1 SEHNR, CDR2 FQNEAQ (reference sequence). Some clones are missing from TCRdb's copy, which holds only in-frame ones; the method was immunoSEQ multiplex PCR. In the table there are some 8,000 clones, about 81% of which are singletons. This record belongs to a study of OX40 agonist ivuxolimab in advanced cancers. General observations from the study: Among some nonresponders, normalized T-cell clonal expansion was also low.

The TCR was taken from an adult with an advanced solid tumor such as melanoma, head and neck, liver or kidney cancer. The chain combines TRBV7-9 with TRBJ1-5; D not resolved. The sequencing here drew on CD4+ or CD8+ T cells sorted from blood, taken in a trial of the OX40 agonist ivuxolimab. The CDR3 loop is CASSLEHQPQHF. The CDR3 nucleotides are TGTGCCAGCAGCTTAGAACATCAGCCCCAGCATTTT.